This T cell receptor beta chain was identified during a study of response to subunit inactivated influenza vaccine. The sample holds a few counts of this clonotype. The CDR3 is 13 amino acids. V was clipped by 5 bases and J by 6 bases, with 11 bases between them. Germline lookup yields CDR1 SGHAT and CDR2 FQNNGV. TCRdb re-derived calls from the RT-PCR reads in MiXCR, one entry per CDR3 protein. The data contain some 850,000 distinct CDR3 sequences, around 18% of them singletons. The genes are TRBV11-2 and TRBJ2-1, with D unresolved. This sequence was found in a man between 45 and 60 years old who received an inactivated influenza vaccine. The starting material was PBMCs from blood, obtained 5 days after vaccination. CDR3 coding DNA: TGTGCCAGCAGCGGTGACATACGCAATGAGCAGTTCTTC. Translated: CASSGDIRNEQFF.